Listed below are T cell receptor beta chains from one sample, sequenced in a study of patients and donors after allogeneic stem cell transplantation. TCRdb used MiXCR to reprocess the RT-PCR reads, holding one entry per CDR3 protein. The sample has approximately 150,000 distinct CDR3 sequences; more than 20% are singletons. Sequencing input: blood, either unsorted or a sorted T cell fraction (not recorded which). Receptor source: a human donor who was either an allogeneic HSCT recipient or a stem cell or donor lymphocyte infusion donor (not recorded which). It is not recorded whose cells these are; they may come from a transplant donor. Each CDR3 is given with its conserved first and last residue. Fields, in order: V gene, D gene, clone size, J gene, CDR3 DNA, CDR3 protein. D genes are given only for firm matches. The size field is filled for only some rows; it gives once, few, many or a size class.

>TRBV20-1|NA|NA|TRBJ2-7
TGCAGTGCCCCCAAGAACTACGAGCAGTACTTC
CSAPKNYEQYF
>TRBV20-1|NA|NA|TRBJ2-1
TGCAGCGTGAGGACGGGAAACGATGAGCAGTTCTTC
CSVRTGNDEQFF
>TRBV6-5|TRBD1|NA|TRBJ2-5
TGTGCCAGCAGCCCAGGACAGGGATACTTTCAACAAGAGACCCAGTACTTC
CASSPGQGYFQQETQYF
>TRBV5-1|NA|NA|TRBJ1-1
TGCGCCAGCAGCTTGACACAGACTGAAGCTTTCTTT
CASSLTQTEAFF
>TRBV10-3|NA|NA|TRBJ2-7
TGTGCCATCAGTGATTTTCTGGCCTTGGGGTCATCCTACGAGCAGTACTTC
CAISDFLALGSSYEQYF
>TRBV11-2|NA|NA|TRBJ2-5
TGTGCCAGCAGATTCGGGACATCGCAAGAGACCCAGTACTTC
CASRFGTSQETQYF
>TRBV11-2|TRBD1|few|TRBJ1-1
TGTGCCAGCAGCTTAGGGAGGGGGCGCTTGACTGAAGCTTTCTTT
CASSLGRGRLTEAFF
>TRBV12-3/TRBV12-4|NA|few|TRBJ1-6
TGTGCCAGCAGCATCCGGGACGTCTATAATTCACCCCTCCACTTT
CASSIRDVYNSPLHF
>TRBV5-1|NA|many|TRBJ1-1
TGCGCCAGCAGCTTGCTAAAAGGCCTTAGGACTGAAGCTTTCTTT
CASSLLKGLRTEAFF
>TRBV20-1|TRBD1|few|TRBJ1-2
TGCAGTGCTACGCAGGGGGCAGGCGGCTACACCTTC
CSATQGAGGYTF